A single sample is the source of the 4 T cell receptor beta chains below, sequenced in a study of blood T cell repertoires in COVID-19. Clones were read by immunoSEQ multiplex PCR, and TCRdb kept only the in-frame ones, dropping some. The table includes tens of thousands of clones, approximately 85% detected once. The sample was peripheral blood. Receptors originate from a human donor in a cohort sampled during active COVID-19.

The gene calls are TRBV14 and TRBJ2-1, with a possible D match to TRBD1 (6 bases). Germline V CDR1 and CDR2: SGHDN, FVKESK. The ends were cut back, 0 bases at V and 9 bases at J, with 18 bases in the middle. This CDR3 is 16 amino acids long. This chain's CDR3 is CASSQEGARGFGEQFF. The CDR3 DNA is TGTGCCAGCAGCCAAGAGGGGGCTCGTGGGTTCGGTGAGCAGTTCTTC.

This chain connects TRBV15 to TRBJ1-6; tentative D call: TRBD1 (6 bases). Germline loops: CDR1 LNHNV, CDR2 YYDKDF (reference sequence). The V and J ends lost 1 base and 4 bases respectively, with 11 bases between them. The CDR3 runs 16 residues. The CDR3 bases are TGTGCCACCAGCAGAGCTAGGACAGAGTATAATTCACCCCTCCACTTT. Protein: CATSRARTEYNSPLHF.

The chain couples TRBV1 to TRBJ1-2. TRBV1 is noted as a pseudogene. The CDR3 is 12 residues long. CDR3: CTSSQGGGGYTF. The CDR3 nucleotides read TGCACCAGCAGCCAAGGGGGAGGTGGCTACACCTTC.

This chain uses TRBV20-1 with TRBJ1-6, with D possibly TRBD1 on 6 matching bases. The CDR3 covers 14 residues. The germline V and J ends were trimmed by 3 bases and 2 bases, with 8 bases remaining between them. Germline loops: CDR1 DFQATT, CDR2 SNEGSKA (reference sequence). Here the CDR3 DNA reads TGCAGTGCTAGTAGGGGGACCTATAATTCACCCCTCCACTTT. Protein sequence: CSASRGTYNSPLHF.